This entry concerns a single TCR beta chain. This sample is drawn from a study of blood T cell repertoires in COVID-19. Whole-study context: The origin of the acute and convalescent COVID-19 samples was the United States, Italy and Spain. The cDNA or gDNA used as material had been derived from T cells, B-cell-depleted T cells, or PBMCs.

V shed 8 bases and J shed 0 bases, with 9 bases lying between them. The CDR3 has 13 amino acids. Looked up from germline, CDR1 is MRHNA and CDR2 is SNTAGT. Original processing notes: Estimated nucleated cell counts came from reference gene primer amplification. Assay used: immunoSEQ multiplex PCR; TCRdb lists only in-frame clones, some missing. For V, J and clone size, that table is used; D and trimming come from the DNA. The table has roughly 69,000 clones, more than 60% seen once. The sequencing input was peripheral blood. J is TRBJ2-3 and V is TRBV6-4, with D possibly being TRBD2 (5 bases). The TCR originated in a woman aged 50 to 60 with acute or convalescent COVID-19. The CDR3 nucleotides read TGTGCCAGCTCTTGGACTAGCACAGATACGCAGTATTTT. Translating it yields CASSWTSTDTQYF.